The clone carrying this T cell receptor beta chain was found a few times. The antigen is undetermined. This sample was taken from a study of blood T cells in healthy people across ages. Study-wide points: Naive CD4+ cell counts and diversity both ran higher in long-lived than in aged donors.

Every donor gave roughly 9.2 milliliters of peripheral blood. Deletions cut 3 bases from V and 4 bases from J, with 10 bases between. The CDR3 spans 14 residues. A second PCR, run for roughly 7 to 12 cycles, used a sample-barcoded 5' primer plus a J-beta primer mix. Using its own MiXCR run on the 5' RACE reads, TCRdb lists one record per CDR3 protein. The sample has around 750,000 distinct CDR3 sequences; 40% to 65% are singletons. This clonotype originated in a man older than 75 in good health. The J gene is TRBJ2-1, the V gene TRBV12-3 or TRBV12-4; D remains ambiguous. The specimen sequenced was blood. Here the CDR3 DNA reads TGTGCCAGCAGTTTGAGAGGACGGTACAATGAGCAGTTCTTC. This gives the protein CASSLRGRYNEQFF.